The TCR beta chain under discussion was sequenced for a study of blood T cell repertoires in COVID-19. Across the whole study: Spain, Italy and the United States supplied samples that represented acute and convalescent COVID-19.

CDR1 and CDR2 from the germline V gene are SGHAT and FQNNGV. The CDR3 totals 13 residues. V gave up 1 base and J gave up 12 bases; unmatched junction bases: 8. The table came from immunoSEQ multiplex PCR; TCRdb's copy has only in-frame clones and leaves some out. The table includes about 160,000 clones, 85% detected once. The sequence was collected from a human donor with acute or convalescent COVID-19. The donor label of this sample is uncertain. This sequence joins TRBV11-2 and TRBJ1-2; the match to TRBD1 covers 7 bases. Sequencing used peripheral blood. In DNA form, the CDR3 reads TGTGCCAGCAGCTTAGGTAGGACAGGATCCCACACCTTC. Protein sequence: CASSLGRTGSHTF.